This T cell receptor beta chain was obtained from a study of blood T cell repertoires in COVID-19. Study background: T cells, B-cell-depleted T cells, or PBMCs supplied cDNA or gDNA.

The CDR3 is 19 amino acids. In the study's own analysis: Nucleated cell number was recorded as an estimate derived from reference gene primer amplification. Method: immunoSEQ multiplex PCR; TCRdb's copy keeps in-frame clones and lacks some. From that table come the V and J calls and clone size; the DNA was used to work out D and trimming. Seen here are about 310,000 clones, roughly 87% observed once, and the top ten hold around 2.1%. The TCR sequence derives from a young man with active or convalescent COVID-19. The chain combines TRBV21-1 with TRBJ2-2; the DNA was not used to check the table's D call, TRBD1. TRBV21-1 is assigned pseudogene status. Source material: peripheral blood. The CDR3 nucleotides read TGTGCCAGCAGCAAATTAGGGCCGGGACAGGGAGTGAGTACCGGGGAGCTGTTTTTT. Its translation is CASSKLGPGQGVSTGELFF.